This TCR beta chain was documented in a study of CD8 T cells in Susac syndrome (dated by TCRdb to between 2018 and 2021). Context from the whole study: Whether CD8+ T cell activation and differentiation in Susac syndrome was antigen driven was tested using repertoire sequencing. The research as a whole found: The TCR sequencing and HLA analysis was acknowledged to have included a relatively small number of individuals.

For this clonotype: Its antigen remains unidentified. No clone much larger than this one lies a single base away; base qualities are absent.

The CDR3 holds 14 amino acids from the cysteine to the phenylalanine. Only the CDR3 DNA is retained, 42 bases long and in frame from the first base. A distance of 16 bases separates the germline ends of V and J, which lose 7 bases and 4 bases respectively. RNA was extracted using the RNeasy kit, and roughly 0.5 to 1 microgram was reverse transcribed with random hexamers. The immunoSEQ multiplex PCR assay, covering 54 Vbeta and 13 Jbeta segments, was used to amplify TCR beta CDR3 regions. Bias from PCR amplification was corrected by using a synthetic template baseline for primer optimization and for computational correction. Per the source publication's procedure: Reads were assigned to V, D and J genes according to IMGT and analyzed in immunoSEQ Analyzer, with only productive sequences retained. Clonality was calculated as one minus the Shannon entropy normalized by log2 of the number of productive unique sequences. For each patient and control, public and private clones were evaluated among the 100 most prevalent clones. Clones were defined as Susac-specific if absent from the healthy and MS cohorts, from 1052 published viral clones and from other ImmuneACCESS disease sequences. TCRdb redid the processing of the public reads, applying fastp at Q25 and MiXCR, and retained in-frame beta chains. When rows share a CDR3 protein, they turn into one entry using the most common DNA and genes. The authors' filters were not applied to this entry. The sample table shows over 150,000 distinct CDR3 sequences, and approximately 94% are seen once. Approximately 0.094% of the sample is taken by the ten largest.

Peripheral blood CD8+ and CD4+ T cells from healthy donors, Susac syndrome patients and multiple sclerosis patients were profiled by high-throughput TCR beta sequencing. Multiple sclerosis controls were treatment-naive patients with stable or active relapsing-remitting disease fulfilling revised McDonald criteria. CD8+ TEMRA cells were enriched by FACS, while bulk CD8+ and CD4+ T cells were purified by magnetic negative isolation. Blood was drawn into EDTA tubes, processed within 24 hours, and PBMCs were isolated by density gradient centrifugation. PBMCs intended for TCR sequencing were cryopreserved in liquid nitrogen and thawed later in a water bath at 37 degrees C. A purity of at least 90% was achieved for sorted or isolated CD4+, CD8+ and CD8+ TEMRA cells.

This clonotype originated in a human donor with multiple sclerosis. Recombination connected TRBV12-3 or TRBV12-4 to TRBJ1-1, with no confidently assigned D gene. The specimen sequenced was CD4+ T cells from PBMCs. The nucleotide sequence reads TGTGCCAGCACTTTCCTCGGACGGGGCACTGAAGCTTTCTTT. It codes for CASTFLGRGTEAFF.